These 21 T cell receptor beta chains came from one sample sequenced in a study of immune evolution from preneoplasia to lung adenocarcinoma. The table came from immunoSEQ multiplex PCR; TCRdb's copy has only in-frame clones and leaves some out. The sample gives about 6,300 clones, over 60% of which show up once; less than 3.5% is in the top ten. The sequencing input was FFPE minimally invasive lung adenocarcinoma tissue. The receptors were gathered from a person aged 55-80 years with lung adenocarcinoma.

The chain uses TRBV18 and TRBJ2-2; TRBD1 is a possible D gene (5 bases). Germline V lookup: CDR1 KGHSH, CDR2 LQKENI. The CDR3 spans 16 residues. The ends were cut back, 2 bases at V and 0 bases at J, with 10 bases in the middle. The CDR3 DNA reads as TGTGCCAGCTCACCATTAAAGGGGTCGAACACCGGGGAGCTGTTTTTT. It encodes CASSPLKGSNTGELFF. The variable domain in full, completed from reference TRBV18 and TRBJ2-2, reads NAGVMQNPRHLVRRRGQEARLRCSPMKGHSHVYWYRQLPEEGLKFMVYLQKENIIDESGMPKERFSAEFPKEGPSILRIQQVVRGDSAAYFCASSPLKGSNTGELFFGEGSRLTVL.

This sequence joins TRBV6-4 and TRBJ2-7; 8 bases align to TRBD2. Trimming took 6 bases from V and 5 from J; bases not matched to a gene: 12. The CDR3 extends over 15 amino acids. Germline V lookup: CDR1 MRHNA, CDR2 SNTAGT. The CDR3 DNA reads TGTGCCAGCAGGGGGGGGACTAGAGGACTAAACGAGCAGTACTTC. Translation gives CASRGGTRGLNEQYF.

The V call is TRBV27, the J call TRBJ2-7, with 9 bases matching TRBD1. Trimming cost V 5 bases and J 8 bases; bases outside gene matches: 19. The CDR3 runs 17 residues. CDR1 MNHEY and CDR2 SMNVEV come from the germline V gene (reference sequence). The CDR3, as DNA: TGTGCCAGCAGTCTCCTAACAGGGGGCGCTTTCTCTCTCCAGCAGTACTTC. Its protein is CASSLLTGGAFSLQQYF.

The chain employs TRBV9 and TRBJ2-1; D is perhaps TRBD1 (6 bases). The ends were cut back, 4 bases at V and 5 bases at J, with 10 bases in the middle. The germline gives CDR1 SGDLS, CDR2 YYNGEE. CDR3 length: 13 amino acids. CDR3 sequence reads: CASSSWTDNEQFF. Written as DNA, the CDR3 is TGTGCCAGCAGCAGCTGGACAGACAATGAGCAGTTCTTC.

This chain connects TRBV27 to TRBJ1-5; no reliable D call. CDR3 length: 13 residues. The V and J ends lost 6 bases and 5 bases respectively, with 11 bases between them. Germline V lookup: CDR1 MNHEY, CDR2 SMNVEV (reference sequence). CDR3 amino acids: CASRPRRDQPQHF. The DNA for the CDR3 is TGTGCCAGCAGACCCCGTAGGGATCAGCCCCAGCATTTT.

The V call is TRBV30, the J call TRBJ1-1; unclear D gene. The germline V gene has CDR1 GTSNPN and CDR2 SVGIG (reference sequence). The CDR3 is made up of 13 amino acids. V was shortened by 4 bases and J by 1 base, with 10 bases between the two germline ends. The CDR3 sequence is CAWTRRRNTEAFF. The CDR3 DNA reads TGTGCCTGGACACGAAGAAGGAACACTGAAGCTTTCTTT. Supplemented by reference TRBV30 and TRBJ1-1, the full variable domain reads SQTIHQWPATLVQPVGSPLSLECTVEGTSNPNLYWYRQAAGRGLQLLFYSVGIGQISSEVPQNLSASRPQDRQFILSSKKLLLSDSGFYLCAWTRRRNTEAFFGQGTRLTVV.

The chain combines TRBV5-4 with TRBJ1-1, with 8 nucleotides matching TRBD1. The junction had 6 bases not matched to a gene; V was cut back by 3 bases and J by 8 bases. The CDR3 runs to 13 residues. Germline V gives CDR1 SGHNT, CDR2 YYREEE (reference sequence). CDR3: CASSSDRGSEAFF. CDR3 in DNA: TGTGCCAGCAGCTCCGACAGGGGATCCGAAGCTTTCTTT.

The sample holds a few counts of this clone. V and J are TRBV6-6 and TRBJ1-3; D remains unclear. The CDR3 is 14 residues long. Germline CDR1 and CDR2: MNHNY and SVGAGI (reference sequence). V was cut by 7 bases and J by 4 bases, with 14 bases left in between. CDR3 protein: CASTDASVGNTIYF. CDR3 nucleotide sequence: TGTGCCAGCACCGACGCGTCTGTCGGAAACACCATATATTTT.

The CDR3 here is CASRHTSNHEQYF. CDR3 in DNA: TGTGCCAGCAGACACACTAGTAACCACGAGCAGTACTTC. The gene calls are TRBV27 and TRBJ2-7; D is possibly TRBD2 (5 bases). Trimming left V 6 bases short and J 5 bases short, with 14 bases between. CDR1 and CDR2 (germline): MNHEY, SMNVEV (reference sequence). CDR3 length: 13 amino acids.

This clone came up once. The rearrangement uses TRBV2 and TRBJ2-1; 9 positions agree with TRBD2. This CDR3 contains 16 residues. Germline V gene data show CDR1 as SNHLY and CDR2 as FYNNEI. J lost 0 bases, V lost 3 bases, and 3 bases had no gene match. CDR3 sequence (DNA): TGTGCCAGCAGTGAGACTAGCGGAGCCTCCTACAATGAGCAGTTCTTC. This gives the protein CASSETSGASYNEQFF.

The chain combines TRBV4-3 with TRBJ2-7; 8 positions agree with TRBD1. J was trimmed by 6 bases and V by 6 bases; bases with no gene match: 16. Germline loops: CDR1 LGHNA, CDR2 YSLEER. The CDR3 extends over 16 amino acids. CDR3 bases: TGCGCCAGCAGTCGTGACAGGGGCTATCGGAGTGGCGAGCAGTACTTC. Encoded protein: CASSRDRGYRSGEQYF.

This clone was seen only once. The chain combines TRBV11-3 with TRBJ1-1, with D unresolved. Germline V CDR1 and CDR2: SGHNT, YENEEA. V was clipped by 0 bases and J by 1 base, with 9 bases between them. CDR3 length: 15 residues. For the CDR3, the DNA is TGTGCCAGCAGCTTAGATAAGTGGGAGAACACTGAAGCTTTCTTT. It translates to CASSLDKWENTEAFF.

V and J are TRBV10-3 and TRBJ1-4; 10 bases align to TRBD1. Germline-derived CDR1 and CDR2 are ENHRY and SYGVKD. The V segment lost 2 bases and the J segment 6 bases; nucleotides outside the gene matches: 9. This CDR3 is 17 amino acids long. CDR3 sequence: CAISEAGQGGMDEKLFF. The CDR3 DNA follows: TGTGCCATCAGTGAGGCAGGACAGGGGGGAATGGATGAAAAACTGTTTTTT.

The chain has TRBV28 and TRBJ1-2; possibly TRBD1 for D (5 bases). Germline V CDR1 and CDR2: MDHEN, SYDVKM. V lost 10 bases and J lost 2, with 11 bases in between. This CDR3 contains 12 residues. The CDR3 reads CATETVNYGYTF. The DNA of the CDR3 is TGTGCCACCGAGACAGTCAACTATGGCTACACCTTC.

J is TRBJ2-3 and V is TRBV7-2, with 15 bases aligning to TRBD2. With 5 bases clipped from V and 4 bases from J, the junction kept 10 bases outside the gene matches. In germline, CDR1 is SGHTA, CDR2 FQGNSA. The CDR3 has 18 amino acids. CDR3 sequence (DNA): TGTGCCAGCAGCCCAAGGACTAGCGGGGGGGCTAGTGCAGATACGCAGTATTTT. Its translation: CASSPRTSGGASADTQYF.

The CDR3 here is CASGLVGYEQYF. The CDR3, as DNA: TGTGCCAGCGGCCTAGTTGGGTACGAGCAGTACTTC. This chain joins TRBV21-1 and TRBJ2-7; the table's D call of TRBD2 was not tested on the DNA. TRBV21-1 is listed as a pseudogene. The CDR3 sequence is 12 residues long.

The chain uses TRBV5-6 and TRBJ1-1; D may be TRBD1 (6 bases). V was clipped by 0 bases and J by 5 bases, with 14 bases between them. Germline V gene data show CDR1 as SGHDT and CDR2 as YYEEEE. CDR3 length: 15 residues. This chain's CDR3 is CASSLAMGAWTEAFF. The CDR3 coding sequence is TGTGCCAGCAGCTTGGCCATGGGGGCATGGACTGAAGCTTTCTTT.

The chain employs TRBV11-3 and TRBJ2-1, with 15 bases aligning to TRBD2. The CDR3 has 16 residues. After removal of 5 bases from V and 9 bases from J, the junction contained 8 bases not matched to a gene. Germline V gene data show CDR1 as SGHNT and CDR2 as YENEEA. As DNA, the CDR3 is TGTGCCAGCAGCCAGATGGGACTAGCGGGAGGCGGTGAGCAGTTCTTC. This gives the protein CASSQMGLAGGGEQFF.

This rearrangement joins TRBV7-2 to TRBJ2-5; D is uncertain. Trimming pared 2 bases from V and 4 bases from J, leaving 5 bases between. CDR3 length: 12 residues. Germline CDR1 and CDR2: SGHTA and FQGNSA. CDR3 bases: TGTGCCAGCAGCTTATCGTCAGAGACCCAGTACTTC. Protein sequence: CASSLSSETQYF.

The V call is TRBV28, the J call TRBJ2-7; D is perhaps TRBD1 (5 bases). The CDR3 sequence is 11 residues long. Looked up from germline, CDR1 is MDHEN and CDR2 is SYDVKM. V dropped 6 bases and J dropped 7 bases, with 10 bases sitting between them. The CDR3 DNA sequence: TGTGCCAGCAGCCTGAACAGGGAGCAGTACTTC. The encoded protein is CASSLNREQYF.

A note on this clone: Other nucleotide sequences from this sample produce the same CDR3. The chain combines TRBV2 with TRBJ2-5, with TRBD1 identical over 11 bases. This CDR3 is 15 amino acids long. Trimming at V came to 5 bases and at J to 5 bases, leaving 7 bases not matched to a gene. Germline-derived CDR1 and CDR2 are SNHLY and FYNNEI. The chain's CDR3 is CASSPGQGDRETQYF. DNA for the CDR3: TGTGCCAGCAGTCCGGGACAGGGGGATCGGGAGACCCAGTACTTC.